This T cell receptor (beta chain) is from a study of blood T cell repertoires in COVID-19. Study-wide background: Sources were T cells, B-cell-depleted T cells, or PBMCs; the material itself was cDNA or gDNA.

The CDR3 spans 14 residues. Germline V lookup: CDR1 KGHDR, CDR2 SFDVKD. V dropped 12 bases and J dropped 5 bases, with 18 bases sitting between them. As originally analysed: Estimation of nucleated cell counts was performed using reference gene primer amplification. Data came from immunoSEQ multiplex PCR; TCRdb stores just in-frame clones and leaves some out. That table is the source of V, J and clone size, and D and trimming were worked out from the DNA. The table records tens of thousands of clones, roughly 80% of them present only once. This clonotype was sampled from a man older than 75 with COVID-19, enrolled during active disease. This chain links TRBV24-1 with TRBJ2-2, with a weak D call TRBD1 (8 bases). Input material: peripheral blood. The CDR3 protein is CAVSVQGGTGELFF. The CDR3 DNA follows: TGTGCCGTCTCGGTACAGGGGGGGACCGGGGAGCTGTTTTTT.